These T cell receptor beta chains were read from a single sample in a study of cytomegalovirus exposure and HLA in healthy donors. Repertoires were generated with immunoSEQ multiplex PCR, while TCRdb's copy carries only in-frame clones and drops some. This sample's clone table lists 80,000 to 95,000 clones. Sequences were obtained from PBMCs. The receptors come from a man in his fifties or sixties in good health and CMV-seropositive. Both conserved end residues are part of each CDR3. The order of the fields is D gene, V gene, J gene, CDR3 length, CDR3 DNA, CDR3 protein. A D gene is named only where the DNA matches it firmly.

d_gene: TRBD1
v_gene: TRBV18
j_gene: TRBJ2-2
len: 16
CDR3nt: TGTGCCAGCTCACCCCCGACAGGGGGCAACACCGGGGAGCTGTTTTTT
CDR3aa: CASSPPTGGNTGELFF

d_gene: .
v_gene: TRBV4-3
j_gene: TRBJ2-5
len: 15
CDR3nt: TGCGCCAGCAGCCAAGAAGGCAGGGTAGGGGAGACCCAGTACTTC
CDR3aa: CASSQEGRVGETQYF

d_gene: TRBD1
v_gene: TRBV5-6
j_gene: TRBJ2-7
len: 14
CDR3nt: TGTGCCAGCAGCTTTGGGACAGGGGCTTACGAGCAGTACTTC
CDR3aa: CASSFGTGAYEQYF

d_gene: TRBD1
v_gene: TRBV6-5
j_gene: TRBJ2-3
len: 15
CDR3nt: TGTGCCAGCAGTAGGGACAGGGGGCGGCCAGATACGCAGTATTTT
CDR3aa: CASSRDRGRPDTQYF

d_gene: .
v_gene: TRBV19
j_gene: TRBJ1-1
len: 14
CDR3nt: TGTGCCAGTAGTATGGGGGAGGTATGGACTGAAGCTTTCTTT
CDR3aa: CASSMGEVWTEAFF

d_gene: .
v_gene: TRBV18
j_gene: TRBJ1-1
len: 18
CDR3nt: TGTGCCAGCTCACCCACCGGGGCAGGGGCGCGCTTGAGGGCTGAAGCTTTCTTT
CDR3aa: CASSPTGAGARLRAEAFF

d_gene: TRBD1
v_gene: TRBV5-1
j_gene: TRBJ1-5
len: 15
CDR3nt: TGCGCCAGCAGCTTTTCAGGGGGCGGTGATCAGCCCCAGCATTTT
CDR3aa: CASSFSGGGDQPQHF

d_gene: .
v_gene: TRBV5-5
j_gene: TRBJ2-7
len: 14
CDR3nt: TGTGCCAGCAGCTTGGTGATTCAGTCCTACGAGCAGTACTTC
CDR3aa: CASSLVIQSYEQYF

d_gene: TRBD1
v_gene: TRBV19
j_gene: TRBJ2-7
len: 15
CDR3nt: TGTGCCAGTAGTACCGGGGGACAGGGATCGTTCGAGCAGTACTTC
CDR3aa: CASSTGGQGSFEQYF

d_gene: TRBD2
v_gene: TRBV6-5
j_gene: TRBJ2-2
len: 16
CDR3nt: TGTGCCAGCAGTTCCGTAGCGGGAGTCGGCACCGGGGAGCTGTTTTTT
CDR3aa: CASSSVAGVGTGELFF

d_gene: TRBD1
v_gene: TRBV18
j_gene: TRBJ2-3
len: 15
CDR3nt: TGTGCCAGCTCACCAGGACAGGGGGCGGGAGATACGCAGTATTTT
CDR3aa: CASSPGQGAGDTQYF

d_gene: .
v_gene: TRBV7-2
j_gene: TRBJ1-2
len: 14
CDR3nt: TGTGCCAGCAGCCCACAAACAGGGAACTATGGCTACACCTTC
CDR3aa: CASSPQTGNYGYTF

d_gene: .
v_gene: TRBV18
j_gene: TRBJ1-5
len: 13
CDR3nt: TGTGCCAGCTCACCACCCGGGGATCAGCCCCAGCATTTT
CDR3aa: CASSPPGDQPQHF